This record covers a single TCR beta chain. Antigen: not known. These data originate in a study of radiotherapy plus CTLA-4 blockade in lung cancer. Overall study findings and caveats: Interferon-beta, together with early blood T cell clone dynamics, reportedly best predicted response. There was expansion of tumor-derived TCR clones in blood after radiotherapy plus ipilimumab.

Clones were read by immunoSEQ multiplex PCR, and TCRdb kept only the in-frame ones, dropping some. The sample has over 80,000 clones; 80% to 90% are singletons. This CDR3 region has 14 residues. The junction had 3 bases not matched to a gene; V was cut back by 7 bases and J by 2 bases. CDR1 MNHNY and CDR2 SVGAGI come from the germline V gene (reference sequence). The source of this sequence is a human donor with non-small cell lung cancer who had stable disease on radiotherapy plus ipilimumab. This material consisted of peripheral blood, taken from a patient treated with radiotherapy plus ipilimumab. This chain uses TRBV6-6 with TRBJ2-2; 8 bases align to TRBD1. The CDR3 coding sequence is TGTGCCAGCACCCAGGGGGCCAACACCGGGGAGCTGTTTTTT. Translation gives CASTQGANTGELFF.